Shown below are 20 T cell receptor beta chains from a single sample sequenced in a study of blood T cell repertoires in COVID-19. Sequencing was performed with immunoSEQ multiplex PCR; in TCRdb, only in-frame clones are kept and a portion is missing. Among approximately 75,000 clones listed, 75% to 90% were seen once. Specimen: peripheral blood. The receptor source for this set is a man of 80 years or more with COVID-19, enrolled during active disease.

The chain is built from TRBV19 and TRBJ1-4, with 10 bases fitting TRBD1. With 7 bases clipped from V and 7 bases from J, the junction kept 6 bases outside the gene matches. The V gene's germline CDR1 is LNHDA and CDR2 SQIVND (reference sequence). The CDR3 is 14 residues long. The CDR3 reads CASTTTGGSEKLFF. CDR3 bases: TGTGCCAGTACCACGACAGGGGGCTCTGAAAAACTGTTTTTT. The variable domain in full, completed from reference TRBV19 and TRBJ1-4, reads DGGITQSPKYLFRKEGQNVTLSCEQNLNHDAMYWYRQDPGQGLRLIYYSQIVNDFQKGDIAEGYSVSREKKESFPLTVTSAQKNPTAFYLCASTTTGGSEKLFFGSGTQLSVL.

The chain is built from TRBV5-6 and TRBJ1-5; possible D gene TRBD1, 5 bases. Germline V lookup: CDR1 SGHDT, CDR2 YYEEEE. This CDR3 spans 15 amino acids. V was pared by 0 bases and J by 5 bases, with 12 bases between. CDR3: CASSLVGPPDQPQHF. CDR3 bases: TGTGCCAGCAGCTTGGTGGGGCCACCAGATCAGCCCCAGCATTTT.

This sequence joins TRBV10-2 and TRBJ1-5; TRBD1 might be the D (6 bases). Germline V CDR1 and CDR2: WSHSY, SAAADI. This CDR3 is built from 14 residues. The germline V and J ends were trimmed by 5 bases and 3 bases, with 11 bases remaining between them. CDR3 sequence: CASSFTGTNQPQHF. In DNA, the CDR3 is TGCGCCAGCAGTTTTACAGGGACCAATCAGCCCCAGCATTTT.

This clone has just a few counts. This chain uses TRBV5-1 with TRBJ1-4; tentative D call: TRBD1 (5 bases). Germline V gene lookup returns CDR1 SGHRS and CDR2 YFSETQ. V dropped 6 bases and J dropped 0 bases, with 9 bases sitting between them. The CDR3 is 14 amino acids. CDR3 residues: CASTTDATNEKLFF. The CDR3 nucleotides read TGCGCCAGCACGACAGACGCAACTAATGAAAAACTGTTTTTT.

The rearrangement joins TRBV6-5 to TRBJ2-5; 8 nucleotides line up with TRBD1. The CDR3 runs 14 residues. Per germline, CDR1 MNHEY and CDR2 SVGAGI. Trimming removed 6 bases from V and 2 bases from J; junction bases left unmatched: 5. The chain's CDR3 is CASSRGRGQETQYF. CDR3 nucleotide sequence: TGTGCCAGCAGCAGGGGGCGCGGGCAAGAGACCCAGTACTTC.

The chain employs TRBV18 and TRBJ1-1, with D possibly matching TRBD1 (6 bases). V was cut by 4 bases and J by 0 bases, with 12 bases left in between. The germline V gene encodes CDR1 KGHSH and CDR2 LQKENI. CDR3 length: 15 residues. The CDR3: CASSLAGGMNTEAFF. The CDR3, as DNA: TGTGCCAGCTCACTGGCGGGGGGCATGAACACTGAAGCTTTCTTT. The full variable domain, its missing parts supplied by reference TRBV18 and TRBJ1-1, is NAGVMQNPRHLVRRRGQEARLRCSPMKGHSHVYWYRQLPEEGLKFMVYLQKENIIDESGMPKERFSAEFPKEGPSILRIQQVVRGDSAAYFCASSLAGGMNTEAFFGQGTRLTVV.

This sequence joins TRBV5-1 and TRBJ1-5, with 9 bases lining up with TRBD1. This CDR3 comprises 18 residues. J lost 1 base, V lost 4 bases, and 12 bases had no gene match. In germline, CDR1 is SGHRS, CDR2 YFSETQ. CDR3 amino acids: CASSATVTGGRSNQPQHF. The CDR3 nucleotides are TGCGCCAGCAGCGCCACGGTTACAGGGGGCAGGAGCAATCAGCCCCAGCATTTT.

The chain carries TRBV19 and TRBJ2-2, with 8 bases fitting TRBD1. CDR1 is LNHDA, CDR2 SQIVND, per germline (reference sequence). The V segment lost 8 bases and the J segment 1 base; nucleotides outside the gene matches: 6. The CDR3 loop spans 15 amino acids. CDR3 bases: TGTGCCAGTGCCGCCGGGACAGGGAACACCGGGGAGCTGTTTTTT. Its protein is CASAAGTGNTGELFF.

This clone appeared once. The chain joins TRBV4-2 to TRBJ2-2; 7 positions match TRBD2. This CDR3 is 16 amino acids long. CDR1 is LGHNA and CDR2 is YNFKEQ in the germline V gene. Trimming removed 4 bases from V and 3 bases from J; junction bases left unmatched: 8. CDR3 protein: CASSLSGRGYTGELFF. Written as DNA, the CDR3 is TGTGCCAGCAGCCTCTCGGGGAGGGGATACACCGGGGAGCTGTTTTTT.

This chain uses TRBV11-2 with TRBJ1-2, with TRBD1 as a possible D gene (6 bases). The V end lost 5 bases, the J end lost 8 bases, and 15 bases lay between the germline ends. This CDR3 comprises 13 residues. Germline assignment: CDR1 SGHAT and CDR2 FQNNGV. CDR3 region: CASSAQGYGGYTF. In DNA form, the CDR3 reads TGTGCCAGCAGCGCACAGGGTTATGGGGGCTACACCTTC.

The genes are TRBV5-1 and TRBJ2-7; D may be TRBD1 (6 bases). This CDR3 is built from 15 residues. Germline V CDR1 and CDR2: SGHRS, YFSETQ. With 4 bases removed from V and 0 bases from J, the gap between germline ends came to 14 bases. The CDR3 loop is CASSQAGTNSYEQYF. The DNA for the CDR3 is TGCGCCAGCAGCCAGGCCGGGACAAACTCCTACGAGCAGTACTTC.

CDR3 sequence (DNA): TGTGCCAGCAGTGTTATAGAGACCCAGTACTTC. It is translated as CASSVIETQYF. V and J are TRBV2 and TRBJ2-5; D not certain. In germline, CDR1 is SNHLY, CDR2 FYNNEI. The V gene lost 4 bases and the J gene lost 4 bases, with 4 bases spanning the gap. The CDR3 runs 11 residues. Using reference TRBV2 and TRBJ2-5 for the parts outside the CDR3, the full variable domain is EPEVTQTPSHQVTQMGQEVILRCVPISNHLYFYWYRQILGQKVEFLVSFYNNEISEKSEIFDDQFSVERPDGSNFTLKIRSTKLEDSAMYFCASSVIETQYFGPGTRLLVL.

V usage is TRBV6-6 and J usage is TRBJ2-3; TRBD1 might be the D (6 bases). The CDR3 has 13 residues. Looked up from germline, CDR1 is MNHNY and CDR2 is SVGAGI (reference sequence). The V gene lost 5 bases and the J gene lost 4 bases, with 10 bases spanning the gap. CDR3 nucleotide sequence: TGTGCCAGCAGTCCACAGGGATCAGATACGCAGTATTTT. Translated, it gives CASSPQGSDTQYF.

This chain uses TRBV27 with TRBJ2-7; 8 bases are a match to TRBD2. In germline, CDR1 is MNHEY, CDR2 SMNVEV (reference sequence). V gave up 7 bases and J gave up 6 bases; unmatched junction bases: 8. This CDR3 comprises 13 residues. The CDR3 bases are TGTGCCAGCACACCCCGAGCGGGGGCCGAGCAGTACTTC. It is translated as CASTPRAGAEQYF.

The chain links TRBV27 to TRBJ1-2; tentatively, D is TRBD1 (5 bases). V gave up 8 bases and J gave up 4 bases, with 11 bases separating them. The V gene's germline CDR1 is MNHEY and CDR2 SMNVEV (reference sequence). This CDR3 comprises 12 residues. The chain's CDR3 is CASRTGGYGYTF. In nucleotides, the CDR3 is TGTGCCAGCCGCACGGGGGGCTATGGCTACACCTTC.

The chain carries TRBV4-1 and TRBJ1-6, with 10 bases matching TRBD1. V gave up 0 bases and J gave up 0 bases; unmatched junction bases: 5. CDR1 and CDR2 from the germline V gene are MGHRA and YSYEKL. The CDR3 runs 19 residues. The CDR3 nucleotides are TGCGCCAGCAGCCAAGATTCGGGGACAGGGGTCTCCTATAATTCACCCCTCCACTTT. This translates into CASSQDSGTGVSYNSPLHF.

The chain links TRBV5-4 to TRBJ1-2; 10 positions match TRBD1. Germline trimming cut 4 bases from V and 7 bases from J; bases unmatched to any gene: 13. In germline, CDR1 is SGHNT, CDR2 YYREEE (reference sequence). The CDR3 consists of 16 residues. For the CDR3, the DNA is TGTGCCAGCAGCCCTCGACAGGGGGCCGCCTTTTTTGGCTACACCTTC. Translating gives CASSPRQGAAFFGYTF.

The chain links TRBV7-8 to TRBJ2-3; D perhaps matches TRBD2 (5 bases). CDR3 length equals 14 residues. The germline CDR1 and CDR2 sequences are SGHVS and FQNEAQ. V was shortened by 4 bases and J by 5 bases, with 13 bases between the two germline ends. CDR3 in amino acids: CASSSPGSGDTQYF. The CDR3 nucleotides read TGTGCCAGCAGCTCGCCTGGGAGCGGAGATACGCAGTATTTT.

This rearrangement joins TRBV7-2 to TRBJ2-7, with 7 bases lining up with TRBD1. This CDR3 has 14 amino acids. The junction had 6 bases not matched to a gene; V was cut back by 5 bases and J by 2 bases. Germline CDR1 SGHTA, CDR2 FQGNSA. Written as DNA, the CDR3 is TGTGCCAGCAGCCGGGGACAGTCTCCCTACGAGCAGTACTTC. Amino acid sequence: CASSRGQSPYEQYF.

The chain links TRBV6-4 to TRBJ1-1, with TRBD1 as a possible D gene (6 bases). From germline, CDR1 is MRHNA and CDR2 SNTAGT. The CDR3 sequence is 13 residues long. Trimming removed 5 bases at V and 4 bases at J, with 11 bases between. CDR3: CASSFEGGTEAFF. Here the CDR3 DNA reads TGTGCCAGCAGTTTCGAAGGGGGCACTGAAGCTTTCTTT.